The T cell receptor (beta chain) described here comes from a study of identical twins. This clonotype has only a few counts. Trimming took 6 bases from V and 0 from J; bases not matched to a gene: 5. CDR3 length equals 16 residues. TCRdb redid the calling of the 5' RACE reads with MiXCR, one entry per CDR3 protein. Of about 220,000 distinct CDR3 sequences listed, under 10% are singletons. The sample was also linked to a second study, of yellow fever vaccine responses in identical twins.

This clonotype was obtained from a young woman in good health. Sequencing was done on a sample of memory (CD45RO+) T cells sorted from blood. The J gene is TRBJ1-6, the V gene TRBV12-3 or TRBV12-4; 7 bases agree with TRBD1. CDR3 residues: CASRRQGSSYNSPLHF. DNA of the CDR3: TGTGCCAGCAGGCGACAGGGTAGCTCCTATAATTCACCCCTCCACTTT.